Presented here are 11 T cell receptor beta chains from one specimen sequenced in a study of T cell changes during pregnancy in multiple sclerosis. Clones were sequenced by immunoSEQ multiplex PCR, and TCRdb holds only the in-frame ones, with some missing. The table lists about 46,000 clones, about 93% of them singletons. The specimen comprised CD4+ T cells from peripheral blood mononuclear cells, sampled after pregnancy. The origin of the receptors is a female donor with multiple sclerosis, enrolled in a pregnancy study.

The chain joins TRBV29-1 to TRBJ1-2; D unresolved. Germline lookup yields CDR1 SQVTM and CDR2 ANQGSEA. Trimming took off 1 base at V and 4 bases at J, with 10 bases between the two ends. CDR3 length: 13 amino acids. The CDR3 reads CSVEGQRTYGYTF. Written as DNA, the CDR3 is TGCAGCGTTGAAGGGCAGCGGACCTATGGCTACACCTTC.

The genes are TRBV27 and TRBJ1-5; possible D gene TRBD1, 5 bases. V was clipped by 2 bases and J by 2 bases, with 13 bases between them. The CDR3 extends over 16 amino acids. Germline CDR1 and CDR2: MNHEY and SMNVEV (reference sequence). The CDR3 spells CASSLMGGLGNQPQHF. In DNA, the CDR3 is TGTGCCAGCAGTTTAATGGGGGGTCTAGGCAATCAGCCCCAGCATTTT.

This sequence joins TRBV19 and TRBJ2-7; 9 bases match TRBD2. CDR3 size: 16 residues. CDR1 and CDR2 (germline): LNHDA, SQIVND (reference sequence). V trimming: 3 bases; J trimming: 1 base; junction bases outside the gene matches: 7. CDR3 coding DNA: TGTGCCAGTAGTATGGCTAGCGGGGCGACTTCCTACGAGCAGTACTTC. It translates to CASSMASGATSYEQYF. Variable domain in full (rest from reference TRBV19 and TRBJ2-7): DGGITQSPKYLFRKEGQNVTLSCEQNLNHDAMYWYRQDPGQGLRLIYYSQIVNDFQKGDIAEGYSVSREKKESFPLTVTSAQKNPTAFYLCASSMASGATSYEQYFGPGTRLTVT.

This clone was seen once. The J gene is TRBJ1-4, the V gene TRBV5-4; perhaps TRBD1 as D (5 bases). Germline values: CDR1 SGHNT, CDR2 YYREEE (reference sequence). Trimming removed 3 bases at V and 8 bases at J, with 11 bases between. The length of the CDR3 is 13 residues. DNA for the CDR3: TGTGCCAGCAGCTGGGGCCCTGGAGAAAAACTGTTTTTT. Protein sequence: CASSWGPGEKLFF.

This chain uses TRBV19 with TRBJ2-2; 7 bases match TRBD1. Losses at the gene ends were 5 bases for V and 2 bases for J; bases not matched to a gene: 5. The germline V gene has CDR1 LNHDA and CDR2 SQIVND (reference sequence). The CDR3 has 15 amino acids. Here the CDR3 DNA reads TGTGCCAGTAGTCCCGGGACAGTTAACACCGGGGAGCTGTTTTTT. Translating gives CASSPGTVNTGELFF.

This clone was observed once. The CDR3 bases are TGTGCCAGCAGCCAGGACAGGGCTGGAAACACCATATATTTT. Protein product: CASSQDRAGNTIYF. The V call is TRBV5-4, the J call TRBJ1-3, with TRBD1 matching over 8 bases. The V gene's germline CDR1 is SGHNT and CDR2 YYREEE (reference sequence). The CDR3 has 14 residues. Trimming took 4 bases from V and 2 from J; bases not matched to a gene: 2.

The chain employs TRBV19 and TRBJ2-6; TRBD1 agrees at 7 bases. CDR3 length: 14 amino acids. CDR1 is LNHDA, CDR2 SQIVND, per germline (reference sequence). Losses at the gene ends were 6 bases for V and 1 base for J; bases not matched to a gene: 0. Written as DNA, the CDR3 is TGTGCCAGTAGACAGGGGTCTGGGGCCAACGTCCTGACTTTC. It codes for CASRQGSGANVLTF. The full variable domain, in which reference TRBV19 and TRBJ2-6 provide the parts outside the CDR3, is DGGITQSPKYLFRKEGQNVTLSCEQNLNHDAMYWYRQDPGQGLRLIYYSQIVNDFQKGDIAEGYSVSREKKESFPLTVTSAQKNPTAFYLCASRQGSGANVLTFGAGSRLTVL.

This chain joins TRBV7-9 and TRBJ2-7; possibly TRBD2 for D (6 bases). CDR1 SEHNR and CDR2 FQNEAQ come from the germline V gene (reference sequence). V lost 5 bases to trimming and J lost 6 bases, with 17 bases between them. CDR3 length: 14 amino acids. CDR3 sequence reads: CASSPDRKGGEQYF. In DNA, the CDR3 is TGTGCCAGCAGCCCGGATCGTAAGGGAGGCGAGCAGTACTTC. Full variable domain (missing parts from reference TRBV7-9 and TRBJ2-7): DTGVSQNPRHKITKRGQNVTFRCDPISEHNRLYWYRQTLGQGPEFLTYFQNEAQLEKSRLLSDRFSAERPKGSFSTLEIQRTEQGDSAMYLCASSPDRKGGEQYFGPGTRLTVT.

V usage is TRBV6-1 and J usage is TRBJ1-4, with D possibly being TRBD1 (6 bases). CDR1 is MNHNS and CDR2 is SASEGT in the germline V gene. V lost 1 base and J lost 4, with 16 bases in between. The CDR3 length is 17 residues. In DNA form, the CDR3 reads TGTGCCAGCAGTGAAGGAAGACAGGCAAGCCTTAATGAAAAACTGTTTTTT. Residues: CASSEGRQASLNEKLFF.

The chain is built from TRBV28 and TRBJ2-7; TRBD2 is a possible D gene (7 bases). CDR1 is MDHEN, CDR2 SYDVKM, per germline. Trimming pared 3 bases from V and 4 bases from J, leaving 16 bases between. The CDR3 covers 15 residues. The CDR3, as DNA: TGTGCCAGCAGTTTTGGGGGGGCGGGTTCGTACGAGCAGTACTTC. It is translated as CASSFGGAGSYEQYF.

This clone was found once. The same CDR3 is also encoded by other DNA sequences in this sample. V usage is TRBV29-1 and J usage is TRBJ1-2; D remains unclear. V lost 4 bases to trimming and J lost 0 bases, with 6 bases between them. The CDR3 loop spans 12 amino acids. The germline V gene encodes CDR1 SQVTM and CDR2 ANQGSEA. CDR3 coding DNA: TGCAGCGTTGGTCGGTCTAACTATGGCTACACCTTC. It encodes CSVGRSNYGYTF. Full variable domain (missing parts from reference TRBV29-1 and TRBJ1-2): SAVISQKPSRDICQRGTSLTIQCQVDSQVTMMFWYRQQPGQSLTLIATANQGSEATYESGFVIDKFPISRPNLTFSTLTVSNMSPEDSSIYLCSVGRSNYGYTFGSGTRLTVV.